A single sample is the source of the 2 T cell receptor beta chains below, sequenced in a study of breast tumors, draining lymph nodes, adjacent tissues. Breast cancer patients provided tissue from their axillary draining lymph nodes. TCRdb independently ran MiXCR on the multiplex PCR reads; one entry per CDR3 protein. The repertoire includes roughly 260,000 distinct CDR3 sequences, roughly 31% of them detected once, and roughly 1.2% sits in the top ten. Sequenced: axillary lymph node tissue. The receptors were gathered from a female donor with breast cancer. Some clones in this sample may be carry-over from other donors' samples.

The sample holds a few counts of this clonotype. This chain uses TRBV5-6 with TRBJ2-1; TRBD2 might be the D (5 bases). Germline lookup yields CDR1 SGHDT and CDR2 YYEEEE. The CDR3 totals 18 residues. V gave up 1 base and J gave up 9 bases, with 26 bases separating them. The DNA for the CDR3 is TGTGCCAGCAGCTTGAATCCAATAGCCGTTACTTATGGAGGTGAGCAGTTCTTC. Its translation: CASSLNPIAVTYGGEQFF. Variable domain in full (rest from reference TRBV5-6 and TRBJ2-1): DAGVTQSPTHLIKTRGQQVTLRCSPKSGHDTVSWYQQALGQGPQFIFQYYEEEERQRGNFPDRFSGHQFPNYSSELNVNALLLGDSALYLCASSLNPIAVTYGGEQFFGPGTRLTVL.

This clonotype was counted between two and nine times. The V call is TRBV27, the J call TRBJ2-7, with TRBD2 identical over 9 bases. The CDR3 extends over 14 amino acids. The germline gives CDR1 MNHEY, CDR2 SMNVEV (reference sequence). The trim removed 4 bases at V and 2 bases at J, leaving 3 bases unmatched. The CDR3 sequence: CASSWAGGPYEQYF. In DNA, the CDR3 is TGTGCCAGCAGTTGGGCGGGAGGGCCCTACGAGCAGTACTTC.